The rows below give T cell receptor beta chains drawn from one sample of a study of CD8+ T cells in alopecia areata. Sequencing was performed with immunoSEQ multiplex PCR; in TCRdb, only in-frame clones are kept and a portion is missing. The sample has tens of thousands of clones, 45% to 60% seen once. Sequenced: NKG2D-high CD8+ T cells sorted from blood. Every receptor here comes from a human donor with alopecia areata. CDR3s include the opening cysteine and the closing phenylalanine or tryptophan. Fields, in order: clone size, J gene, D gene, V gene, CDR3 protein, CDR3 DNA. D genes are given only for firm matches. Size tells how often a clone was seen (once, few, many) or the class of an expanded clone, and some rows leave it out.

>-|TRBJ1-2|-|TRBV7-9
CASSLAADYGYTF
TGTGCCAGCAGCTTAGCGGCTGACTATGGCTACACCTTC
>few|TRBJ2-3|-|TRBV15
CATSRDSARVGDTQYF
TGTGCCACCAGCAGAGATTCCGCCAGGGTGGGAGATACGCAGTATTTT
>-|TRBJ2-1|-|TRBV15
CATSRDGRGEQFF
TGTGCCACCAGCAGAGACGGGCGGGGTGAGCAGTTCTTC
>-|TRBJ2-7|-|TRBV28
CATRNSPYEQYF
TGTGCCACCCGGAACAGCCCTTACGAGCAGTACTTC
>-|TRBJ2-7|-|TRBV5-7
CASSLGAIYEQYF
TGTGCCAGCAGCTTGGGAGCCATCTACGAGCAGTACTTC
>-|TRBJ2-7|-|TRBV5-1
CASAPSDGGYLYEQYF
TGCGCCAGCGCCCCCTCGGACGGAGGTTACCTCTACGAGCAGTACTTC
>-|TRBJ1-1|-|TRBV2
CASSERGWGNTEAFF
TGTGCCAGCAGTGAACGGGGTTGGGGGAACACTGAAGCTTTCTTT
>-|TRBJ2-5|-|TRBV7-9
CASSSGDYQETQYF
TGTGCCAGCAGCTCCGGGGACTACCAAGAGACCCAGTACTTC
>few|TRBJ1-5|TRBD1|TRBV2
CASSRGQEFPQPQHF
TGTGCCAGCAGTCGGGGACAGGAATTTCCACAGCCCCAGCATTTT
>-|TRBJ2-7|-|TRBV7-9
CASSPDGHSYEQYF
TGTGCCAGCAGCCCGGACGGTCACTCCTACGAGCAGTACTTC
>-|TRBJ2-5|TRBD1|TRBV5-1
CASRQLQGAAETQYF
TGCGCCAGCAGACAGCTACAGGGGGCGGCGGAGACCCAGTACTTC
>-|TRBJ2-5|TRBD2|TRBV7-3
CASSLTSGGVSGTQYF
TGTGCCAGCAGCTTGACTAGCGGGGGGGTCTCTGGGACCCAGTACTTC
>-|TRBJ2-1|TRBD2|TRBV13
CASSSRTSGRSSYNEQFF
TGTGCCAGCAGCTCGAGGACTAGCGGGCGAAGCTCCTACAATGAGCAGTTCTTC
>once|TRBJ2-7|TRBD2|TRBV4-3
CASSPSMSGRYEQYF
TGCGCCAGCAGCCCCAGTATGAGCGGGAGGTACGAGCAGTACTTC
>-|TRBJ2-3|-|TRBV19
CASRSEETSTDTQYF
TGTGCCAGTCGATCGGAGGAAACTAGCACAGATACGCAGTATTTT
>-|TRBJ2-2|TRBD1|TRBV6-5
CASSPTGATGELFF
TGTGCCAGCAGTCCGACAGGGGCCACCGGGGAGCTGTTTTTT
>few|TRBJ1-4|-|TRBV29-1
CSVVKGAGVFF
TGCAGCGTTGTGAAGGGCGCGGGGGTGTTTTTT
>-|TRBJ2-7|-|TRBV4-1
CASATAASSYEQYF
TGCGCCAGCGCGACAGCAGCGAGCTCCTACGAGCAGTACTTC
>-|TRBJ2-3|TRBD2|TRBV27
CASSTRTSPSTDTQYF
TGTGCCAGCAGTACCAGGACTAGCCCCAGCACAGATACGCAGTATTTT
>-|TRBJ1-1|-|TRBV9
CASSTTTGGERGAFF
TGTGCCAGCAGCACGACGACAGGAGGCGAAAGGGGGGCTTTCTTT
>-|TRBJ2-5|TRBD2|TRBV28
CASSWAGGKTQYF
TGTGCCAGCAGTTGGGCGGGAGGGAAGACCCAGTACTTC
>-|TRBJ2-3|-|TRBV5-1
CASSLGSGLPVADTQYF
TGCGCCAGCAGCTTGGGATCCGGATTGCCGGTCGCAGATACGCAGTATTTT
>once|TRBJ2-2|-|TRBV10-2
CASSVDGFTGELFF
TGCGCCAGCAGTGTCGACGGCTTTACCGGGGAGCTGTTTTTT
>-|TRBJ2-3|-|TRBV7-9
CASSLGPQGADTQYF
TGTGCCAGCAGCTTAGGTCCTCAAGGGGCAGATACGCAGTATTTT
>-|TRBJ2-3|-|TRBV7-9
CASSLHQRITDTQYF
TGTGCCAGCAGCTTACATCAGCGGATCACAGATACGCAGTATTTT
>-|TRBJ2-2|TRBD1|TRBV27
CASSPRTGGGGELFF
TGTGCCAGCAGTCCCCGGACAGGGGGCGGCGGGGAGCTGTTTTTT
>-|TRBJ2-7|TRBD1|TRBV10-3
CAISYIFPGQGLDEQYF
TGTGCCATCAGCTATATATTCCCGGGACAGGGGCTTGACGAGCAGTACTTC
>-|TRBJ2-2|-|TRBV28
CASSLTGNTGELFF
TGTGCCAGCAGTTTGACAGGGAACACCGGGGAGCTGTTTTTT
>-|TRBJ2-2|-|TRBV28
CASSYTGELFF
TGTGCCAGCAGCTACACCGGGGAGCTGTTTTTT
>-|TRBJ2-7|-|TRBV5-4
CASSPANSNEQYF
TGTGCCAGCAGCCCCGCTAATAGTAACGAGCAGTACTTC
>-|TRBJ2-7|-|TRBV7-9
CASSPQSTYGPPQYF
TGTGCCAGCAGCCCACAATCTACCTACGGACCCCCCCAGTACTTC
>few|TRBJ2-1|TRBD1|TRBV29-1
CSVETRQGFSNEQFF
TGCAGCGTTGAGACCAGACAGGGGTTCTCCAATGAGCAGTTCTTC
>-|TRBJ2-7|-|TRBV28
CASSFYRSEQYF
TGTGCCAGCAGTTTTTACAGGTCCGAGCAGTACTTC
>-|TRBJ1-2|-|TRBV11-3
CASRHITTGHYGYTF
TGTGCCAGCAGGCACATTACGACCGGGCACTATGGCTACACCTTC
>-|TRBJ2-7|-|TRBV7-9
CASSQGNLESATYEQYF
TGTGCCAGCAGCCAGGGCAATTTGGAAAGCGCGACCTACGAGCAGTACTTC
>-|TRBJ2-7|-|TRBV29-1
CSGLGKAYEQYF
TGCAGCGGGTTAGGTAAGGCATACGAGCAGTACTTC
>-|TRBJ1-2|-|TRBV7-9
CASSQEQYLLNNYGYTF
TGCGCCAGCAGCCAAGAGCAGTACCTCTTAAACAACTATGGCTACACCTTC
>-|TRBJ2-3|TRBD1|TRBV4-3
CASSPGQGTDTQYF
TGCGCCAGCAGCCCCGGACAGGGGACAGATACGCAGTATTTT
>-|TRBJ2-7|TRBD2|TRBV10-3
CAISESRGLAVYEQYF
TGTGCCATCAGTGAGTCTAGGGGACTAGCGGTTTACGAGCAGTACTTC
>-|TRBJ2-1|TRBD2|TRBV19
CASSGTSLSYNEQFF
TGTGCCAGTAGCGGGACTAGCCTATCCTACAATGAGCAGTTCTTC
>few|TRBJ2-7|-|TRBV29-1
CSVWGRRPYEQYF
TGCAGCGTCTGGGGCAGGAGACCCTACGAGCAGTACTTC
>-|TRBJ2-7|-|TRBV9
CASSTLSGALTYEQYF
TGTGCCAGCAGCACCCTGTCGGGGGCCTTAACCTACGAGCAGTACTTC
>few|TRBJ2-7|TRBD1|TRBV18
CASSPGDRGPREQYF
TGTGCCAGCTCACCAGGGGACAGGGGGCCTCGCGAGCAGTACTTC
>few|TRBJ1-2|-|TRBV28
CASSFRPDGYTF
TGTGCCAGCAGTTTCCGTCCGGATGGCTACACCTTC
>few|TRBJ1-6|TRBD1|TRBV27
CASRFLATGDRDSPLHF
TGTGCCAGCAGATTCCTGGCGACAGGGGACCGTGATTCACCCCTCCACTTT